The 22 T cell receptor beta chains below come from one sample, sequenced in a study of shared clonotypes between healthy human individuals. Using immunoSEQ multiplex PCR, the repertoire was profiled, and TCRdb retains in-frame clones only, with some absent. The profile shows over a million clones, around 78% of them singletons. Sequencing input: memory CD4+ T cells from PBMCs. Documented subset: CD45RA-negative fraction. Source of these receptors: a man in his late teens or twenties in good health. Some clones in this sample may be carry-over from other donors' samples.

V gene TRBV11-1 combines with J gene TRBJ2-7, with D possibly TRBD1 on 6 matching bases. Deletions cut 5 bases from V and 2 bases from J, with 13 bases between. CDR3 length equals 14 residues. Germline CDR1 SGHAT, CDR2 FQDESV (reference sequence). The DNA for the CDR3 is TGTGCCAGCAGCGAAAACAGGGTAACCTACGAGCAGTACTTC. It specifies CASSENRVTYEQYF.

The V and J genes are TRBV4-1 and TRBJ2-3; 7 bases align to TRBD2. Germline V CDR1 and CDR2: MGHRA, YSYEKL. The trim removed 6 bases at V and 1 base at J, leaving 13 bases unmatched. This CDR3 comprises 17 residues. CDR3 sequence: CASSRAGGTSGTDTQYF. In DNA form, the CDR3 reads TGCGCCAGCAGTAGGGCCGGGGGGACCTCAGGCACAGATACGCAGTATTTT.

The rearrangement uses TRBV28 and TRBJ2-7; 7 nucleotides match TRBD1. The germline V gene encodes CDR1 MDHEN and CDR2 SYDVKM. Unmatched junction bases numbered 10, after V lost 5 bases and J lost 3 bases. The CDR3 is 15 amino acids. CDR3 nucleotide sequence: TGTGCCAGCAGTACCCCCGGGCAGGGGGTCTACGAGCAGTACTTC. Protein product: CASSTPGQGVYEQYF.

CDR3: CASSISWGNTIYF. The CDR3 coding sequence is TGTGCCAGTAGTATTTCTTGGGGAAACACCATATATTTT. This chain links TRBV19 with TRBJ1-3; the D is unclear. CDR3 length: 13 residues. The V and J ends lost 3 bases and 4 bases respectively, with 7 bases between them. Germline V gives CDR1 LNHDA, CDR2 SQIVND (reference sequence).

There are a few counts of this clone. CDR3 protein: CASSLAGTSYEQYF. The CDR3 coding sequence is TGCGCCAGCAGCTTGGCTGGGACTAGCTACGAGCAGTACTTC. The chain carries TRBV5-1 and TRBJ2-7; the match to TRBD2 covers 8 bases. The CDR3 is made up of 14 amino acids. CDR1 SGHRS and CDR2 YFSETQ come from the germline V gene. V trimming: 0 bases; J trimming: 3 bases; junction bases outside the gene matches: 2.

The chain joins TRBV4-3 to TRBJ2-1, with D possibly being TRBD2 (5 bases). The germline V and J ends were trimmed by 1 base and 0 bases, with 13 bases remaining between them. This CDR3 has 17 residues. Germline values: CDR1 LGHNA, CDR2 YSLEER. The CDR3 sequence: CASSQGELGSSYNEQFF. CDR3 DNA: TGCGCCAGCAGCCAAGGGGAGCTAGGGAGCTCCTACAATGAGCAGTTCTTC.

This clone has only a few counts. The chain recombines TRBV2 with TRBJ1-2, with D possibly matching TRBD1 (6 bases). This CDR3 is 13 amino acids long. Trimming shortened V by 7 bases and J by 8 bases, and 17 bases separated the two germline ends. The germline gives CDR1 SNHLY, CDR2 FYNNEI. CDR3 coding DNA: TGTGCCAGCACCCAAAAGGGGGGAAGCGGCTACACCTTC. Amino acids: CASTQKGGSGYTF.

In the case of this clone: The sample has other DNA sequences that encode this CDR3 too. The chain is built from TRBV11-2 and TRBJ2-7; 8 nucleotides align to TRBD2. V gave up 2 bases and J gave up 3 bases; unmatched junction bases: 3. CDR3 length equals 14 residues. The germline CDR1 and CDR2 sequences are SGHAT and FQNNGV. CDR3 sequence reads: CASSLSSGNYEQYF. For the CDR3, the DNA is TGTGCCAGCAGCTTAAGTAGCGGGAACTACGAGCAGTACTTC.

This chain links TRBV29-1 with TRBJ2-3, with TRBD1 identical over 7 bases. The junction had 10 bases not matched to a gene; V was cut back by 7 bases and J by 9 bases. Germline CDR1 is SQVTM and CDR2 is ANQGSEA. The CDR3 is 12 residues long. The CDR3 loop reads CSASTRGNTQYF. In DNA form, the CDR3 reads TGCAGCGCTTCGACCAGGGGGAACACGCAGTATTTT.

The gene calls are TRBV7-9 and TRBJ2-3, with 9 bases aligning to TRBD2. The CDR3 covers 16 residues. CDR1 and CDR2 from the germline V gene are SEHNR and FQNEAQ (reference sequence). Trimming removed 1 base from V and 1 base from J; junction bases left unmatched: 3. The CDR3 region has the DNA TGTGCCAGCAGCTTAGGGATAGCGGGAGGCACAGATACGCAGTATTTT. It yields the protein CASSLGIAGGTDTQYF.

This chain uses TRBV7-3 with TRBJ2-1; 8 bases align to TRBD2. Unmatched junction bases numbered 13, after V lost 5 bases and J lost 10 bases. Per germline, CDR1 SGHTA and CDR2 FQGTGA. The CDR3 covers 15 residues. For the CDR3, the DNA is TGTGCCAGCAGCGCTCTAGCGGGCCAAGGGTACGAGCAGTTCTTC. Translated, it gives CASSALAGQGYEQFF.

The chain employs TRBV30 and TRBJ2-5, with a weak D call TRBD1 (5 bases). The J call is uncertain, as TRBJ2-7 better fits the DNA end. Germline CDR1 and CDR2: GTSNPN and SVGIG (reference sequence). The CDR3 covers 13 residues. CDR3 DNA: TGTGCCTGGAGTCTGGACATGAGCTACGAGCAGTACTTC. It encodes CAWSLDMSYEQYF.

V and J are TRBV7-2 and TRBJ2-1, with TRBD2 as a possible D gene (5 bases). The germline V gene has CDR1 SGHTA and CDR2 FQGNSA. The CDR3 runs to 15 residues. V was clipped by 5 bases and J by 0 bases, with 11 bases between them. As DNA, the CDR3 is TGTGCCAGCAGCCTCGGGGTTAGCTCCTACAATGAGCAGTTCTTC. As protein: CASSLGVSSYNEQFF.

V gene TRBV5-1 combines with J gene TRBJ2-6; D call uncertain. Trimming took off 0 bases at V and 0 bases at J, with 10 bases between the two ends. Germline-derived CDR1 and CDR2 are SGHRS and YFSETQ. The CDR3 has 17 residues. The CDR3 protein is CASSLESPSSGANVLTF. The CDR3 region has the DNA TGCGCCAGCAGCTTGGAGTCCCCGAGCTCTGGGGCCAACGTCCTGACTTTC.

This chain connects TRBV5-1 to TRBJ2-2; TRBD2 might be the D (5 bases). V lost 5 bases to trimming and J lost 2 bases, with 10 bases between them. CDR1 is SGHRS and CDR2 is YFSETQ in the germline V gene. The CDR3 spans 14 residues. The CDR3 loop reads CASSTRANTGELFF. CDR3 DNA: TGCGCCAGCAGTACGAGGGCTAACACCGGGGAGCTGTTTTTT.

The rearrangement links TRBV5-1 to TRBJ2-1; 14 bases fit TRBD2. The CDR3 has 17 residues. CDR1 is SGHRS and CDR2 is YFSETQ in the germline V gene. V was clipped by 0 bases and J by 6 bases; unmatched bases: 5. CDR3 coding DNA: TGCGCCAGCAGCTTGGCCGGGACTAGCGGGAGCCGCAATGAGCAGTTCTTC. Translated, it gives CASSLAGTSGSRNEQFF.

The chain recombines TRBV9 with TRBJ1-1; D is unresolved. Trimming stripped 4 bases from V and 8 bases from J, with 9 bases between. The CDR3 has 11 residues. Per germline, CDR1 SGDLS and CDR2 YYNGEE. The CDR3 DNA is TGTGCCAGCAGCAACCAGGAGGAAGCTTTCTTT. This encodes CASSNQEEAFF.

A few counts support this clone. J is TRBJ2-2 and V is TRBV7-9; a possible D gene is TRBD2 (6 bases). This CDR3 comprises 13 residues. The V end lost 8 bases, the J end lost 1 base, and 8 bases lay between the germline ends. Germline values: CDR1 SEHNR, CDR2 FQNEAQ (reference sequence). CDR3 sequence (DNA): TGTGCCAGCTTGGGGGGGAACACCGGGGAGCTGTTTTTT. It translates to CASLGGNTGELFF.

The chain carries TRBV16 and TRBJ1-1, with D possibly being TRBD1 (5 bases). The length of the CDR3 is 14 residues. CDR1 is KGHSY and CDR2 is FQNENV in the germline V gene. V was pared by 2 bases and J by 4 bases, with 11 bases between. The CDR3 loop is CASSQLREGTEAFF. The CDR3 coding sequence is TGTGCCAGCAGCCAACTCAGGGAGGGCACTGAAGCTTTCTTT.

This clone was observed a few times. This chain connects TRBV11-3 to TRBJ1-3; TRBD1 is a possible D gene (6 bases). V shed 5 bases and J shed 3 bases, with 8 bases lying between them. The CDR3 has 13 residues. Germline loops: CDR1 SGHNT, CDR2 YENEEA. CDR3 bases: TGTGCCAGCAGCGCAGGGGTTGGAAACACCATATATTTT. This encodes CASSAGVGNTIYF.

This sequence joins TRBV10-2 and TRBJ2-2, with 9 nucleotides matching TRBD2. The CDR3 extends over 15 amino acids. Germline loops: CDR1 WSHSY, CDR2 SAAADI. Trimming at V came to 7 bases and at J to 1 base, leaving 4 bases not matched to a gene. CDR3 region: CASTIAGVNTGELFF. CDR3 nucleotides: TGCGCCAGCACTATAGCGGGAGTGAACACCGGGGAGCTGTTTTTT.

The chain uses TRBV7-2 and TRBJ2-5; perhaps TRBD1 as D (6 bases). The V gene's germline CDR1 is SGHTA and CDR2 FQGNSA. This CDR3 has 18 amino acids. Trimming cost V 4 bases and J 0 bases, with 21 bases left between them. The CDR3 region has the DNA TGTGCCAGCAGCTCGACAGGAGCTCGGTGGGTTGACCAAGAGACCCAGTACTTC. Encoded protein: CASSSTGARWVDQETQYF.